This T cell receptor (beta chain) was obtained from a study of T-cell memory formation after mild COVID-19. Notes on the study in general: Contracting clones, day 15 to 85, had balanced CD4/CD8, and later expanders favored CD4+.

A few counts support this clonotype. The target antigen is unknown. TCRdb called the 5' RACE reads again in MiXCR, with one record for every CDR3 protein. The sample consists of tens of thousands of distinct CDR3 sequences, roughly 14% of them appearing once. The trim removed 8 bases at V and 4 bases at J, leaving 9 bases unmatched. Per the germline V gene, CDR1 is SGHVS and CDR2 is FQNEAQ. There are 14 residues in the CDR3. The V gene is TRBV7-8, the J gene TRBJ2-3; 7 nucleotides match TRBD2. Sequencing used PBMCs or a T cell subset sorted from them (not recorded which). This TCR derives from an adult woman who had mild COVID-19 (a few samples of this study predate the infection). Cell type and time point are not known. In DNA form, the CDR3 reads TGTGCCAGCGGCCGGGGGGTGGGGGCAGATACGCAGTATTTT. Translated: CASGRGVGADTQYF. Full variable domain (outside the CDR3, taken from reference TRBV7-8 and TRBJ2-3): GAGVSQSPRYKVAKRGQDVALRCDPISGHVSLFWYQQALGQGPEFLTYFQNEAQLDKSGLPSDRFFAERPEGSVSTLKIQRTQQEDSAVYLCASGRGVGADTQYFGPGTRLTVL.